These 5 T cell receptor beta chains originate from one sample sequenced in a study of beta chain features in type 1 diabetes. Study-wide points: Shorter TCRB CDR3s, moderately but significantly so, were found in Type 1 diabetes patients in all four CD4+ subsets.

Their specific antigens are unknown. Every isolated RNA sample was fully reverse transcribed, so sequencing captured expressed TCRB transcripts. Profiling relied on immunoSEQ multiplex PCR, and the TCRdb table lists in-frame clones only, not all of them. This sample has 25,000 to 30,000 clones, with approximately 51% found just once. The sequenced sample consisted of Tregs from blood. These receptors were obtained from a woman under 30 with type 1 diabetes.

This clone was seen more than once but under ten times. The chain links TRBV30 to TRBJ1-3; D remains unclear. Germline assignment: CDR1 GTSNPN and CDR2 SVGIG (reference sequence). The CDR3 sequence is 14 residues long. V shed 2 bases and J shed 0 bases, with 8 bases lying between them. The DNA for the CDR3 is TGTGCCTGGAGTCCAGTTCTCTCTGGAAACACCATATATTTT. This codes for CAWSPVLSGNTIYF.

The CDR3 DNA reads as TGTGCCAGCAGCTCCCCCCCCATCGGGACTAGGTCTGGGGCCAACGTCCTGACTTTC. It specifies CASSSPPIGTRSGANVLTF. This chain links TRBV7-8 with TRBJ2-6, with 8 bases lining up with TRBD2. The germline gives CDR1 SGHVS, CDR2 FQNEAQ. V was pared by 4 bases and J by 1 base, with 12 bases of the junction left unmatched. CDR3 size: 19 residues.

The chain links TRBV6-1 to TRBJ2-7, with D perhaps matching TRBD1 (6 bases). There are 14 residues in the CDR3. V was pared by 6 bases and J by 2 bases, with 14 bases between. Per germline, CDR1 MNHNS and CDR2 SASEGT. This CDR3 reads CASSYGQRAYEQYF. The CDR3 DNA is TGTGCCAGCAGCTACGGACAGAGGGCCTACGAGCAGTACTTC.

The V and J genes are TRBV10-2 and TRBJ2-7, with TRBD2 matching over 11 bases. Germline V gene data show CDR1 as WSHSY and CDR2 as SAAADI. The V and J ends lost 7 bases and 0 bases, in that order; junction bases with no gene match: 2. The CDR3 spans 14 residues. DNA for the CDR3: TGCGCCAGCACTACTAGCGGGAGCTCCTACGAGCAGTACTTC. Translation gives CASTTSGSSYEQYF.

This clone was counted a single time. The gene calls are TRBV7-9 and TRBJ2-2; D is perhaps TRBD2 (5 bases). Germline CDR1 reads SEHNR; CDR2 reads FQNEAQ (reference sequence). Trimming stripped 0 bases from V and 6 bases from J, with 5 bases between. This CDR3 is 13 amino acids long. DNA for the CDR3: TGTGCCAGCAGCTTAGCGGGAGCCGGGGAGCTGTTTTTT. Translated, it gives CASSLAGAGELFF.